The source of this T cell receptor beta chain is a study of cytomegalovirus exposure and HLA in healthy donors (dated by TCRdb to the late 2010s). Study-level background: An earlier analysis of some 600 of the donors reported about 300 Gb of sequence data and 117 million unique TCR beta sequences obtained from approximately 180 million T cells. An early release covering more than 500 HLA-typed donors comprised about 300 gigabases of sequencing data and approximately 80 million unique TCR sequences. Of the roughly 390 genotyped donors, 65% to 90% were placed in the genetic ancestry cluster associated with self-reported Caucasian donors. The study aimed to test whether signatures of past pathogen exposure could be identified by cataloging public T cell receptors. The study used immunosequencing to profile the T cell repertoires of several hundred subjects and linked those repertoires to cytomegalovirus serostatus. In addition to the first cohort of around 670 subjects, a separate validation cohort of approximately 130 different subjects was used. To predict cytomegalovirus infection status, the study combined high-throughput TCR immunosequencing, statistical association of individual TCRs with disease status, and machine learning. In a later analysis, previously published TCR beta repertoires from roughly 710 donors were re-analyzed and high-resolution HLA genotyping was added so that TCR occurrence patterns could be studied. In the later analysis, no new phenotypic data were used to find candidate immune exposures; instead, reliance was placed on TCR beta sequences and their occurrence across donors. An earlier analysis of a few hundred of the donors applied high-throughput TCR beta sequencing to assess whether each TCR beta V gene segment acted as functional or pseudogenic. Donor age, sex, ethnicity and CMV serostatus were compiled alongside the repertoire data. Genome-wide SNP genotypes for about 60% of the roughly 700 donors were used in a later genetic analysis, which treated that subset as a discovery cohort. All discovery cohort repertoires had been generated on a single sequencing platform. HLA typing included class I and class II loci at four-digit resolution. Typing coverage differed by locus: A, B, C, DRB1 and DQB1 were typed in about 629-640 donors, DQA1 in about 510, DPA1 in 600 to 610, and DPB1 in roughly 470. Several DR-DQ haplotypes were treated as single units for association and clustering because of strong linkage in the cohort. Among some 410 genotyped donors of the cohort, an average of about 220,000 unique TCR beta nucleotide sequences was sequenced per donor, of which about 19% were non-productive.

The method behind the library was the immunoSEQ multiplex PCR assay. For the multiplex PCR, a mixture combining 60 forward primers for TCR Vbeta segments and 13 reverse primers for TCR Jbeta segments was used. The CDR3 region of rearranged TCR beta genes was amplified from genomic DNA with a multiplex PCR assay. Amplified TCR beta libraries were sequenced as 87-base-pair reads on the Illumina HiSeq System. On the authors' methods: In a later analysis, roughly 80 million unique TCR beta chains were counted across the roughly 670 repertoires, and roughly 11 million of these chains were shared by at least two donors. Raw reads were error-corrected and collapsed into unique sequences with a nearest-neighbor algorithm that merged closely related sequences to remove PCR and sequencing errors. To assign V, D and J gene segments, CDR3 sequences were aligned to IMGT reference sequences. Each retained sequence needed at least a six-nucleotide match to both a V gene segment and a J gene segment. Rearrangements were called productive when the CDR3 lacked stop codons and stayed in frame with V and J; all others were non-productive. Following IMGT convention, CDR3 was defined as the stretch from the second conserved V-encoded cysteine to the conserved J-encoded phenylalanine. The earlier analysis of about 560 of the donors excluded any sequence lacking an unambiguous match to a single V gene segment. In an earlier analysis of 500 to 750 of the donors, V segments were called functional above 56.7% productive rearrangements and were called segregating when the between-donor standard deviation exceeded 5%. A statistical classification framework was developed to diagnose cytomegalovirus status using the catalog of TCR beta chain sequences. A later analysis assigned V and J genes by comparing TCR nucleotide sequences with IMGT/GENE-DB human TR gene sequences. Using the TCRdist pipeline, a later analysis assigned CDR3 sequences along with most-parsimonious VDJ recombination scenarios. In a later analysis, each TCR beta chain was defined by its CDR3 amino acid sequence together with its V-gene family, and reads without a unique V-gene family were excluded. To address suspected cross-contamination and a sequencing artifact, a later analysis removed several hundred highly shared, low-generation-probability nucleotide sequences. A later analysis calculated a clonal expansion index for each public chain from normalized within-repertoire ranks of inferred template counts. Generation probabilities in a later analysis came from a VDJ recombination model fitted to out-of-frame rearrangements, and those results were checked against IGoR. In a later analysis, hypergeometric tests were used to score TCR-TCR, TCR-HLA and TCR-CMV co-occurrence, with a repertoire-size bias correction applied to TCR pairs. In a later analysis, false discovery rates were estimated by permuting HLA or CMV assignments 20 times. A later analysis grouped co-occurring TCRs with DBSCAN, adding TCRdist sequence similarity when clustering within HLA-allele-positive subsets. Repertoires with fewer than 30,000 or more than 120,000 public chains were left out of co-occurrence clustering, as were five repertoires with anomalous nucleotide sharing. Drawn from immuneACCESS, this table holds only the in-frame rearrangements with V and J called that TCRdb kept. Clones are partly lost; checked studies trace under half to an unresolved V gene and leave the rest unexplained. V and J calls and clone size are as listed in that table; D and trimming were resolved from the DNA. This sample is represented by 150,000 to 160,000 clones; about 80% of them were singletons. Roughly 13% of the sample rests with the top ten.

The cohort comprised several hundred healthy bone marrow donors. Cohort members were all nominally healthy when sampled, although unrecorded immune exposures were likely present. The donor tested CMV seropositive and was one of the 289 seropositive cohort members. A peripheral blood sample was collected from each donor, and TCR beta sequencing was performed on peripheral blood mononuclear cells. Genomic DNA extraction from the blood cell samples was performed with the Qiagen DNeasy Blood Extraction Kit. Broader findings and caveats from the paper: This cohort had only TCR beta chains sequenced, and the lack of alpha or paired-chain data limited which features could be detected. According to a later genetic analysis, donors in an Asian-associated ancestry cluster had fewer N-insertions in productive TCRs than the approximately 670-donor mean. Across donors, most TCR sequences were observed very rarely, whereas some public TCRs were present in many individuals. A further reported finding was that TCR beta sequences accurately predicted the HLA-A and HLA-B alleles for most subjects in the first cohort. The only immune exposure information available for the cohort was CMV serostatus. According to a later analysis, most CMV-associated TCR beta chains appeared to be HLA-restricted, and the HLA associations seemed to be driven largely by CMV exposure. A group of highly shared sequence variants was considered likely to be a technical artifact of the sequencing pipeline. Because the 87-base-pair reads could not distinguish some IMGT-functional V segments, including TRBV6-2 and TRBV6-3, those segments were excluded. Because counts were too low, seventeen rarely observed V segments, including chromosome 9 orphons, were excluded from the earlier analysis of 587 of the donors. Linkage disequilibrium might explain the correlated functional status among segregating V segments, but an unknown experimental factor could not be excluded. A few of the identified cytomegalovirus-associated TCR beta chains were confirmed in vitro to be specific for cytomegalovirus antigens. The classifier was reported to diagnose cytomegalovirus status with high specificity and sensitivity in both the original and validation cohorts. An earlier analysis of approximately 500 of the donors showed that most TCR beta V segments appeared in productive rearrangements either about 87% or about 30% of the time, which broadly matched IMGT annotations. Several of the top co-occurrence clusters appeared to be linked to parvovirus B19, influenza, CMV and Epstein-Barr virus, according to a later analysis. A later analysis found that TCR association rates varied across HLA loci, with DRB1 alleles showing the most associated TCRs and HLA-C alleles the fewest. In a later genetic analysis, a missense DCLRE1C variant was associated with V-gene and J-gene trimming of TCR beta chains, and the association was replicated in an independent cohort. In a later analysis, HLA-associated TCR beta chains showed more clonal expansion and lower generation probabilities than non-associated chains that were equally common. Assigning TCR associations to individual alleles was difficult when HLA alleles, especially DR and DQ, strongly co-occurred. A later analysis associated 15,000 to 20,000 TCR beta sequences with specific HLA alleles at a false discovery rate of 0.05. HLA typing was unavailable for some donors at each locus, so association tests used only the typed subset. A total of fewer than 200 TCR beta chains were listed by the study as associated with cytomegalovirus. Presence/absence analyses assumed roughly uniform sequencing depth across donors, an assumption that may not hold. It was suggested by the authors that the approach could potentially be generalized to other disease states and immunological phenotypes.

Reading from cysteine to phenylalanine, the CDR3 counts 18 amino acids. Of the read, only the CDR3 DNA is kept; its 54 bases are in frame from base 1. The germline V gene sets CDR1 to MDHEN and CDR2 to SYDVKM. The V end gives up 1 base and the J end 9 bases, leaving 14 bases in the junction not matched to a gene. About this clone itself: Its antigen remains undetermined. Base qualities were left out, and no much larger clone turns up one base away.

The chain was built from TRBV28 and TRBJ2-1, with TRBD2 identical over 11 junction bases. Specimen: PBMCs. The receptor was isolated from a man in his thirties or forties in good health and CMV-seropositive. In nucleotides, the sequence is TGTGCCAGCAGTTTATTGCGGAGGGCTAGCGGGAGGTTAAGTGAGCAGTTCTTC. This yields the protein CASSLLRRASGRLSEQFF.